This TCR beta chain was identified in a study of shared clonotypes between healthy human individuals. Some clones are missing from TCRdb's copy, which holds only in-frame ones; the method was immunoSEQ multiplex PCR. The sample holds around 2.5 million clones, 90% to 95% seen once. CDR3 length equals 15 residues. The germline CDR1 and CDR2 sequences are MNHNS and SASEGT. Deletions cut 6 bases from V and 0 bases from J, with 15 bases between. The chain recombines TRBV6-1 with TRBJ2-7; D is unclear. Sequenced material: naive CD4+ T cells from PBMCs. Subset in this sample: CD45RA+ positively selected. The clonotype comes from a man between 18 and 35 years old in good health. Some clones in this sample may be carry-over from other donors' samples. CDR3 coding DNA: TGTGCCAGCAGCGTAGAGGTTCTGAGCTCCTACGAGCAGTACTTC. It is translated as CASSVEVLSSYEQYF.